This T cell receptor beta chain comes out of a study of cytomegalovirus exposure and HLA in healthy donors. About this clone itself: Antigen specificity is unknown.

PCR amplification relied on 60 Vbeta primers (plus 13 Jbeta primers). Data came from immunoSEQ multiplex PCR; TCRdb stores just in-frame clones and leaves some out. The profile covers over 150,000 clones, with around 80% appearing a single time and around 4.7% taken by the ten largest. Germline loops: CDR1 MNHEY, CDR2 SVGAGI. The CDR3 is 15 residues long. V was pared by 6 bases and J by 6 bases, with 10 bases of the junction left unmatched. Notes on the study in general: TCR beta V segments were, for the most part, productive about 87% or about 30% of the time in an earlier analysis. Presence/absence analyses assumed roughly uniform sequencing depth across donors, which may not hold.

Sequencing used PBMCs. V is TRBV6-5 and J is TRBJ1-2; 10 bases line up with TRBD1. The clonotype comes from a male donor in good health and CMV-seronegative. CDR3 in amino acids: CASSRVLTGGHGYTF. The DNA of the CDR3 is TGTGCCAGCAGCCGAGTTCTGACAGGGGGCCATGGCTACACCTTC.